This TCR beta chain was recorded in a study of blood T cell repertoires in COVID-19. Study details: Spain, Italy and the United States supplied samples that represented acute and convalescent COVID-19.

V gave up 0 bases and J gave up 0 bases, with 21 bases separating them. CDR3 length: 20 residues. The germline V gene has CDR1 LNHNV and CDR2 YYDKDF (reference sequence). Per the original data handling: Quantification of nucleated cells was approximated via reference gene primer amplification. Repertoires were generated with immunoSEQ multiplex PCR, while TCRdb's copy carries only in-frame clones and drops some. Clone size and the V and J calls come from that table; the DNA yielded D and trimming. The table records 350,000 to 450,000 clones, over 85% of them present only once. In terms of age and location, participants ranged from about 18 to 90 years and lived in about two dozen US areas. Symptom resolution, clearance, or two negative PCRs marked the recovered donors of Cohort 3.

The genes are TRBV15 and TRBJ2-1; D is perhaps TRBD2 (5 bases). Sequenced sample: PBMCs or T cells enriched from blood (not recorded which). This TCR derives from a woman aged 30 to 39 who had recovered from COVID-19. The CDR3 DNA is TGTGCCACCAGCAGAGATCGCGGCGGGCGACTTATGAGCTCCTACAATGAGCAGTTCTTC. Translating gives CATSRDRGGRLMSSYNEQFF.